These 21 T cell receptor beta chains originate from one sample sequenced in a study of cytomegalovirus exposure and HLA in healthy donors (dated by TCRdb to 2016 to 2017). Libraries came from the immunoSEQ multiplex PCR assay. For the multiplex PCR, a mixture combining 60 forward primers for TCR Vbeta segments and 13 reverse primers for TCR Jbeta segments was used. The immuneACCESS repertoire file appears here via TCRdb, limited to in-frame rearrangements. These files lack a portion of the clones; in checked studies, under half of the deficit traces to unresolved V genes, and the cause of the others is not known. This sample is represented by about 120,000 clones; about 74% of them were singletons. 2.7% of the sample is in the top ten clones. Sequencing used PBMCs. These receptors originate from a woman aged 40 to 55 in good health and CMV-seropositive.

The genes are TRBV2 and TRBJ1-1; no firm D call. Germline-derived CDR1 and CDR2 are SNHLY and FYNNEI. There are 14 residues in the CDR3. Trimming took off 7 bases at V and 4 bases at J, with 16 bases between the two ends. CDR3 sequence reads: CASIGPLSATEAFF. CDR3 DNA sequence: TGTGCCAGCATTGGCCCTTTGAGCGCCACTGAAGCTTTCTTT.

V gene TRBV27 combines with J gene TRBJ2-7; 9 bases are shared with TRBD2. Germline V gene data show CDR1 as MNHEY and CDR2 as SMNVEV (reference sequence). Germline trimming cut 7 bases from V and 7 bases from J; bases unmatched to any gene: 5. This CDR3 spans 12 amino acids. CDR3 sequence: CASMALAGEQYF. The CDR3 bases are TGTGCCAGCATGGCGCTAGCGGGGGAGCAGTACTTC.

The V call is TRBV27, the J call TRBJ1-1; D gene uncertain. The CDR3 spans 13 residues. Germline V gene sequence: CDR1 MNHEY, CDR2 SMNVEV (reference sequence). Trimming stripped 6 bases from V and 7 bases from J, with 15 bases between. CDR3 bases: TGTGCCAGCAGACAGTCGGGAGTGGGTGAAGCTTTCTTT. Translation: CASRQSGVGEAFF.

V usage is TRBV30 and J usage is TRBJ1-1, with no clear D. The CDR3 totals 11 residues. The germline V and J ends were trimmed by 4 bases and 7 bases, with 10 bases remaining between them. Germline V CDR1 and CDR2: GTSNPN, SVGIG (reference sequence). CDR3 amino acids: CAWTPRVEAFF. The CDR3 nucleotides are TGTGCCTGGACTCCCCGCGTTGAAGCTTTCTTT. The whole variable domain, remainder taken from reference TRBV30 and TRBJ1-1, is SQTIHQWPATLVQPVGSPLSLECTVEGTSNPNLYWYRQAAGRGLQLLFYSVGIGQISSEVPQNLSASRPQDRQFILSSKKLLLSDSGFYLCAWTPRVEAFFGQGTRLTVV.

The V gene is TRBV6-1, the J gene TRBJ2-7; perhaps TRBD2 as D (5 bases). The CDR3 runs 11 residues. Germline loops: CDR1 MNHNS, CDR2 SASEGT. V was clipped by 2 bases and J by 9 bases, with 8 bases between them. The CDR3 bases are TGTGCCAGCAGTGAATCCGCGGGGCAGTACTTC. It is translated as CASSESAGQYF.

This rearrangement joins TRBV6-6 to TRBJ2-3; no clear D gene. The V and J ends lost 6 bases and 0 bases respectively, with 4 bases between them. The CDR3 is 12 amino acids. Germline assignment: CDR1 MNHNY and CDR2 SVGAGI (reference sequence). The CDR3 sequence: CASSFSTDTQYF. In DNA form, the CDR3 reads TGTGCCAGCAGCTTCAGCACAGATACGCAGTATTTT.

The CDR3, as DNA: TGTGCCAGCAGCTTTACAGGGGGTAGAGATGGCTACACCTTC. Translated, it gives CASSFTGGRDGYTF. This chain uses TRBV7-3 with TRBJ1-2; TRBD1 matches 8 bases. The V gene end was trimmed by 3 bases and the J gene end by 6 bases; junction bases not matched to a gene: 6. The CDR3 is 14 residues long. Germline V gene data show CDR1 as SGHTA and CDR2 as FQGTGA.

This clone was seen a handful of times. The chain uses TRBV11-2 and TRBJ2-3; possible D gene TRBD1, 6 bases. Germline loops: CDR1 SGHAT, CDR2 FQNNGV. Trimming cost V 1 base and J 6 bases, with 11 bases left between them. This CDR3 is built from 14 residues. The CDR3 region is CASSLARTGDTQYF. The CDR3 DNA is TGTGCCAGCAGCTTAGCCCGAACAGGGGATACGCAGTATTTT.

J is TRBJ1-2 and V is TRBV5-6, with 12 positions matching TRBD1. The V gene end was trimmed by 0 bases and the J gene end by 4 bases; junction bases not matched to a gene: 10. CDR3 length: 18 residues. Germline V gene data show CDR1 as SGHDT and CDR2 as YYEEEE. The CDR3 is CASSLGGTGGVYGYGYTF. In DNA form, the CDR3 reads TGTGCCAGCAGCTTGGGGGGGACAGGGGGCGTATACGGCTATGGCTACACCTTC.

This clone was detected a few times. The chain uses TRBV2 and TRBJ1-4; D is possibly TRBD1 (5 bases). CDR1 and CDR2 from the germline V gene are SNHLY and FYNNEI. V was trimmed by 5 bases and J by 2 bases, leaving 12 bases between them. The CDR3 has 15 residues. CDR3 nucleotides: TGTGCCAGCAGTCCTAACGGGGGGACTAATGAAAAACTGTTTTTT. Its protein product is CASSPNGGTNEKLFF.

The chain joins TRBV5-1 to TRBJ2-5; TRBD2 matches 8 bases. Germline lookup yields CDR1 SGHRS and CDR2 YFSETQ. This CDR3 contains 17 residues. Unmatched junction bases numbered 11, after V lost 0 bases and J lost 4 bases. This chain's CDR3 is CASSLDPRGALIETQYF. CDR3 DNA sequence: TGCGCCAGCAGCTTGGACCCGCGGGGGGCCCTCATAGAGACCCAGTACTTC.

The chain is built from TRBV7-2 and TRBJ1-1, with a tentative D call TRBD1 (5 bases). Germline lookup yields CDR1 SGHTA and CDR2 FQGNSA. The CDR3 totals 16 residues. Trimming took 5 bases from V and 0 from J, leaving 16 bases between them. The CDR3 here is CASSLGTFMMNTEAFF. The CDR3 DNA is TGTGCCAGCAGCCTCGGGACTTTCATGATGAACACTGAAGCTTTCTTT.

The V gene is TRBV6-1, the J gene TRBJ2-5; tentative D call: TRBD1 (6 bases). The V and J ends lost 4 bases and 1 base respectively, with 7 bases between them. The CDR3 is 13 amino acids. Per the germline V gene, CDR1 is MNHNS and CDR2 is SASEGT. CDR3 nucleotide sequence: TGTGCCAGCAGTGGGACAGTCCAAGAGACCCAGTACTTC. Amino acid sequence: CASSGTVQETQYF.

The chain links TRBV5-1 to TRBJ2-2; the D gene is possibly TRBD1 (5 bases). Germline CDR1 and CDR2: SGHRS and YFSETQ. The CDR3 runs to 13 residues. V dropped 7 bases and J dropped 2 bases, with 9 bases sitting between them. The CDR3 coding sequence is TGCGCCAGCGGGGCGCTAAACACCGGGGAGCTGTTTTTT. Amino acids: CASGALNTGELFF.

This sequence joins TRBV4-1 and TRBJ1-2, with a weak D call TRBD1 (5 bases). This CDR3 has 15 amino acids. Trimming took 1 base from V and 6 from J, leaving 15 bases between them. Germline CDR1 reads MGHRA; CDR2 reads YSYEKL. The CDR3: CASSQGAGTRDGYTF. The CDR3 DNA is TGCGCCAGCAGCCAAGGGGCGGGGACGAGGGATGGCTACACCTTC.

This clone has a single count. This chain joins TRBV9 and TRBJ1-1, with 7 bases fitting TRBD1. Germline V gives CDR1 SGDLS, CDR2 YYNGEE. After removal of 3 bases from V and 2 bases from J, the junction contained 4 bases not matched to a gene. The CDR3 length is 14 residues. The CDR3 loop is CASSEGTVNTEAFF. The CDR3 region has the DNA TGTGCCAGCAGCGAGGGGACAGTAAACACTGAAGCTTTCTTT.

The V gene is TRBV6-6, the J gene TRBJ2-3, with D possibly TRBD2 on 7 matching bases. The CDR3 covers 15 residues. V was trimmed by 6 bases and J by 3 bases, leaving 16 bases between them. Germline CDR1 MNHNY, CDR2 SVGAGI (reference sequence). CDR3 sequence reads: CASSQGGGRTDTQYF. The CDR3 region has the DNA TGTGCCAGCAGCCAAGGGGGGGGTCGAACAGATACGCAGTATTTT.

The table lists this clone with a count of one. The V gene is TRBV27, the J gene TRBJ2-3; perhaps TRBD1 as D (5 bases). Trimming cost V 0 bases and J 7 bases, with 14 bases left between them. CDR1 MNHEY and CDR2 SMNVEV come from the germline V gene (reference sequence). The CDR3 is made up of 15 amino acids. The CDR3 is CASSLSEGAVHTQYF. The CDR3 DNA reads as TGTGCCAGCAGTTTATCGGAAGGGGCGGTTCATACGCAGTATTTT.

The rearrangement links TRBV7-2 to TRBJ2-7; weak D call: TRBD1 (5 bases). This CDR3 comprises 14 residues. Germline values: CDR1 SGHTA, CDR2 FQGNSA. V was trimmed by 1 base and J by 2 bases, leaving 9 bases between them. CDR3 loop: CASSLEAGTYEQYF. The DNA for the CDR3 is TGTGCCAGCAGCTTAGAGGCAGGGACCTACGAGCAGTACTTC.

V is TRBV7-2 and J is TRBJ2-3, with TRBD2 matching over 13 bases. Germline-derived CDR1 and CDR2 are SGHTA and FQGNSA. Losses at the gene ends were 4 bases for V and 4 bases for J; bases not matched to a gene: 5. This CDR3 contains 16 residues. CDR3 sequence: CASSSRLAGGSDTQYF. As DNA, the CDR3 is TGTGCCAGCAGCTCTCGACTAGCGGGAGGCTCAGATACGCAGTATTTT.

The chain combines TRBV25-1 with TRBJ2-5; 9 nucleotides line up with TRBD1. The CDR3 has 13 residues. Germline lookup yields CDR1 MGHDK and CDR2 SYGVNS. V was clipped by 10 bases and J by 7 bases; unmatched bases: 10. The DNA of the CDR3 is TGTGCCACCTACAGGGGGCTGGGAGGGACCCAGTACTTC. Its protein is CATYRGLGGTQYF.